These T cell receptor beta chains were read from a single sample in a study of blood T cell repertoires in COVID-19. Assay: immunoSEQ multiplex PCR; the TCRdb copy retains only in-frame clones and omits some. The table includes about 62,000 clones, around 87% detected once. The sample comprised peripheral blood. The receptors were gathered from a human donor in a cohort sampled during active COVID-19. CDR3s include the opening cysteine and the closing phenylalanine or tryptophan. The D gene is left open where the match is weak. The size entry is marked missing in some rows and otherwise reads once, few, many or a size class.

>TRBV27|NA|NA|TRBJ1-5
TGTGCCAGCAGTTTAAGTTGGGGGGTGTCCCCTAATCAGCCCCAGCATTTT
CASSLSWGVSPNQPQHF
>TRBV6-5|NA|TRBD2|TRBJ2-1
TGTGCCAGCAGTAGGACTAGCGGGGCGGGTGATGAGCAGTTCTTC
CASSRTSGAGDEQFF
>TRBV11-2|NA|NA|TRBJ1-5
TGTGCCAGCAGCCCCACGGCGGCCAGGGGTCAGCCCCAGCATTTT
CASSPTAARGQPQHF
>TRBV19|few|TRBD1|TRBJ1-2
TGTGCCAGTAGTACCCCGGGACAGCCTAACTATGGCTACACCTTC
CASSTPGQPNYGYTF
>TRBV9|NA|TRBD1|TRBJ1-1
TGTGCCAGCAGCGTAGTCGACAGGGAGGAATTTGAAGCTTTCTTT
CASSVVDREEFEAFF
>TRBV19|NA|NA|TRBJ1-1
TGTGCCAGTAGTATACGCGGGGGAGGGGACACTGAAGCTTTCTTT
CASSIRGGGDTEAFF
>TRBV15|many|TRBD2|TRBJ2-2
TGTGCCACCAGCAGGGACTCTAGCGGGGCCGGGGAGCTGTTTTTT
CATSRDSSGAGELFF
>TRBV7-9|NA|TRBD2|TRBJ2-7
TGTGCCAGCAGCCCCCGATTAGCGGGAGGCCATAACGAGCAGTACTTC
CASSPRLAGGHNEQYF
>TRBV20-1|NA|NA|TRBJ2-3
TGCAGTGCTACAACGGGGGATACGCAGTATTTT
CSATTGDTQYF
>TRBV6-2/TRBV6-3|NA|TRBD2|TRBJ2-7
TGTGCCAGCAGTTACTTCGGGACTAGCGGCTCCTACGAGCAGTACTTC
CASSYFGTSGSYEQYF
>TRBV18|few|TRBD2|TRBJ2-1
TGTGCCAGCTCACCCCTAGCGGGGGGTTCACTCGTCGGCTCCTACAATGAGCAGTTCTTC
CASSPLAGGSLVGSYNEQFF
>TRBV27|few|TRBD1|TRBJ1-2
TGTGCCAGCAGTCCCGGGACAGATTATGGCTACACCTTC
CASSPGTDYGYTF
>TRBV5-6|NA|TRBD1|TRBJ1-3
TGTGCCAGCAGCTCCGGGACAGGGACTGGAAACACCATATATTTT
CASSSGTGTGNTIYF
>TRBV28|NA|NA|TRBJ2-3
TGTGCCAGCGCCTTTAGGGGGGATACGCAGTATTTT
CASAFRGDTQYF
>TRBV28|NA|NA|TRBJ1-1
TGTGCCAGCAGCTCCCAAGGATGGACTACGACGCACACTGAAGCTTTCTTT
CASSSQGWTTTHTEAFF
>TRBV28|NA|TRBD2|TRBJ2-5
TGTGCCAGCAGTTTACTCCTCCGACTAGCGGGAGAGGTAGAGACCCAGTACTTC
CASSLLLRLAGEVETQYF